The clone carrying this T cell receptor beta chain has ten or more counts. Its matching antigen is unknown. The data stem from a study of CD8 T cells in ankylosing spondylitis. Library preparation for TCR beta used quantitative 5'-RACE with molecular barcodes. TCRdb recomputed calls from the 5' RACE reads with MiXCR, one row per CDR3 protein. The sample yields about 500,000 distinct CDR3 sequences, about 5.7% seen once. Study-level findings and limits: Fewer than 10 highly homologous variants formed a TCR beta motif that appeared characteristic of ankylosing spondylitis blood. Clones linked to disease, bearing a CD8+ phenotype, were relatively rare in peripheral blood. Reports say disease-linked clones showed up significantly more in matched ankylosing spondylitis synovial fluid. Prior work had noted some motif variants in reactive arthritis blood and synovial fluid.

What was sequenced was blood, either unsorted or a sorted T cell fraction (not recorded which). This receptor was identified in a male donor with ankylosing spondylitis.

The CDR3 DNA is TGTGCCAGCTCACCCTCTGGCGGGGGGGGTAATGAGCAGTTCTTC. Its protein product is CASSPSGGGGNEQFF. The chain couples TRBV18 to TRBJ2-1, with 9 bases matching TRBD2. From germline, CDR1 is KGHSH and CDR2 LQKENI. V was clipped by 3 bases and J by 7 bases; unmatched bases: 7. The CDR3 runs to 15 residues.